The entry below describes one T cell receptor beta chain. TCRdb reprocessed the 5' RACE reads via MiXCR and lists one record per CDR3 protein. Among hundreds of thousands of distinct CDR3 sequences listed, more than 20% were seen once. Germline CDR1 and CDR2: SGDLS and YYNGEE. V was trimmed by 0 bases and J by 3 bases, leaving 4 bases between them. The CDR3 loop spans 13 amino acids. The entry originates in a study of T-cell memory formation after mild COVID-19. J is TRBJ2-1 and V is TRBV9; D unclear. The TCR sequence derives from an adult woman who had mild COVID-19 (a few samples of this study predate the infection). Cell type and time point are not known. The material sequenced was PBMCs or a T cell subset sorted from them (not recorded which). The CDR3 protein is CASSVDYYNEQFF. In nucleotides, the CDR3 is TGTGCCAGCAGCGTAGACTACTACAATGAGCAGTTCTTC.